These 24 T cell receptor beta chains were all obtained from the same sample, sequenced in a study of Ad26.COV2.S vaccination and SARS-CoV-2 variants. Some clones are missing from TCRdb's copy, which holds only in-frame ones; the method was immunoSEQ multiplex PCR. The sample records over 110,000 clones, 86% being singletons. Sample: peripheral blood, taken after recovery from COVID-19. The receptors derive from a human donor who had recovered from COVID-19.

V is TRBV9 and J is TRBJ2-1, with 9 bases that match TRBD2. V lost 0 bases, J lost 3 bases, and 1 base stayed unmatched. This CDR3 has 15 residues. Germline V gene sequence: CDR1 SGDLS, CDR2 YYNGEE. The CDR3 sequence is CASSVEREDYNEQFF. DNA of the CDR3: TGTGCCAGCAGCGTAGAGCGGGAGGACTACAATGAGCAGTTCTTC.

CDR3 in amino acids: CASSPALGDTEAFF. CDR3 bases: TGTGCCAGCTCACCGGCCCTGGGGGACACTGAAGCTTTCTTT. The chain couples TRBV18 to TRBJ1-1; maybe TRBD1 (5 bases). CDR1 is KGHSH and CDR2 is LQKENI in the germline V gene. V lost 3 bases and J lost 3, with 11 bases in between. The CDR3 runs to 14 residues.

Here the CDR3 reads CASSLSDRDGYTF. Written as DNA, the CDR3 is TGTGCCAGCAGTTTAAGTGACAGAGATGGCTACACCTTC. The rearrangement links TRBV12-3 or TRBV12-4 to TRBJ1-2, with D perhaps matching TRBD1 (5 bases). Trimming left V 2 bases short and J 6 bases short, with 10 bases between. This CDR3 region has 13 residues.

CDR3 protein: CASSPGRGQFF. In DNA form, the CDR3 reads TGTGCCAGCAGCCCTGGTCGGGGTCAGTTCTTC. The V and J genes are TRBV7-9 and TRBJ2-1, with a weak D call TRBD2 (5 bases). Germline V gene data show CDR1 as SEHNR and CDR2 as FQNEAQ (reference sequence). CDR3 size: 11 residues. Trimming left V 5 bases short and J 13 bases short, with 12 bases between.

The rearrangement uses TRBV7-9 and TRBJ1-1, with no clear D. The CDR3 runs to 13 residues. Per germline, CDR1 SEHNR and CDR2 FQNEAQ (reference sequence). V gave up 8 bases and J gave up 2 bases, with 12 bases separating them. This chain's CDR3 is CASGVLFNTEAFF. CDR3 DNA: TGTGCCAGCGGAGTGTTATTTAACACTGAAGCTTTCTTT.

The rearrangement links TRBV11-2 to TRBJ2-2; D uncertain. The CDR3 covers 13 residues. Trimming took off 1 base at V and 7 bases at J, with 7 bases between the two ends. Germline V gives CDR1 SGHAT, CDR2 FQNNGV. The CDR3 loop reads CASSLGRVGELFF. CDR3 DNA sequence: TGTGCCAGCAGCTTAGGACGGGTCGGGGAGCTGTTTTTT.

The V call is TRBV5-6, the J call TRBJ2-1; D is uncertain. The V gene lost 2 bases and the J gene lost 6 bases, with 6 bases spanning the gap. This CDR3 is 12 amino acids long. CDR1 and CDR2 from the germline V gene are SGHDT and YYEEEE. In DNA, the CDR3 is TGTGCCAGCAGCTTATGGGGCAATGAGCAGTTCTTC. Amino acid sequence: CASSLWGNEQFF.

This sequence joins TRBV10-2 and TRBJ1-2, with 9 bases fitting TRBD1. V trimming: 11 bases; J trimming: 6 bases; junction bases outside the gene matches: 7. The V gene's germline CDR1 is WSHSY and CDR2 SAAADI. The CDR3 contains 12 residues. This chain's CDR3 is CAGHRGLNGYTF. As DNA, the CDR3 is TGCGCCGGACACAGGGGGCTTAATGGCTACACCTTC.

The V and J genes are TRBV30 and TRBJ2-7; 11 positions agree with TRBD2. CDR1 and CDR2 (germline): GTSNPN, SVGIG (reference sequence). This CDR3 contains 14 residues. The junction had 4 bases not matched to a gene; V was cut back by 6 bases and J by 0 bases. CDR3 bases: TGTGCCTGCGAGACTAGCGGGGTCTCCTACGAGCAGTACTTC. Encoded protein: CACETSGVSYEQYF. Full variable domain (remainder filled in from reference TRBV30 and TRBJ2-7): SQTIHQWPATLVQPVGSPLSLECTVEGTSNPNLYWYRQAAGRGLQLLFYSVGIGQISSEVPQNLSASRPQDRQFILSSKKLLLSDSGFYLCACETSGVSYEQYFGPGTRLTVT.

This clone was detected only once. The CDR3 DNA is TGTGCCAGCAGCTCACGTCACAGGGAGGGAGAGACCCAGTACTTC. It yields the protein CASSSRHREGETQYF. The gene calls are TRBV7-2 and TRBJ2-5, with a weak D call TRBD2 (7 bases). This CDR3 has 15 residues. Per germline, CDR1 SGHTA and CDR2 FQGNSA. The V end was cut by 4 bases, the J end by 4 bases, with 16 bases between.

V usage is TRBV25-1 and J usage is TRBJ1-4; D ambiguous. V dropped 7 bases and J dropped 7 bases, with 13 bases sitting between them. CDR3 length equals 13 residues. The germline V gene has CDR1 MGHDK and CDR2 SYGVNS. The CDR3 reads CASMTAQAEKLFF. The DNA for the CDR3 is TGTGCCAGCATGACGGCGCAGGCTGAAAAACTGTTTTTT.

The J gene is TRBJ2-2, the V gene TRBV27; D remains unclear. The V and J ends lost 2 bases and 0 bases respectively, with 7 bases between them. This CDR3 comprises 15 residues. Germline loops: CDR1 MNHEY, CDR2 SMNVEV (reference sequence). CDR3 nucleotide sequence: TGTGCCAGCAGTTTAAGTACCGCGAACACCGGGGAGCTGTTTTTT. This translates into CASSLSTANTGELFF.

This chain joins TRBV28 and TRBJ2-1, with D tentatively TRBD1 or TRBD2 (5 bases each). The V end was cut by 1 base, the J end by 7 bases, with 11 bases between. This CDR3 is built from 14 residues. The germline CDR1 and CDR2 sequences are MDHEN and SYDVKM. The CDR3 nucleotides are TGTGCCAGCAGTTTATCTCCGGGGACGAATGAGCAGTTCTTC. It codes for CASSLSPGTNEQFF.

The V call is TRBV18, the J call TRBJ1-6; possible D gene TRBD1, 5 bases. The CDR3 extends over 14 amino acids. CDR1 is KGHSH, CDR2 LQKENI, per germline. V gave up 2 bases and J gave up 10 bases, with 12 bases separating them. The CDR3 region is CASSPGQGGSPLHF. The CDR3, as DNA: TGTGCCAGCTCACCAGGGCAGGGCGGCTCACCCCTCCACTTT.

The chain couples TRBV6-2 or TRBV6-3 to TRBJ2-6, with a possible D match to TRBD1 (6 bases). Per germline, CDR1 MNHEY and CDR2 SVGEGT. V was shortened by 1 base and J by 1 base, with 14 bases between the two germline ends. The CDR3 covers 18 residues. For the CDR3, the DNA is TGTGCCAGCAGTTACTTTCCGGGACAACAATCTGGGGCCAACGTCCTGACTTTC. Residues: CASSYFPGQQSGANVLTF.

This chain joins TRBV19 and TRBJ1-5; D is ambiguous. V gave up 6 bases and J gave up 2 bases, with 14 bases separating them. The CDR3 spans 15 residues. CDR1 LNHDA and CDR2 SQIVND come from the germline V gene (reference sequence). The chain's CDR3 is CASRPSGGGNQPQHF. The CDR3 DNA reads TGTGCCAGTAGGCCCTCAGGAGGAGGCAATCAGCCCCAGCATTTT.

This chain joins TRBV30 and TRBJ1-3; no clear D. The CDR3 spans 14 residues. Germline V gene data show CDR1 as GTSNPN and CDR2 as SVGIG (reference sequence). Trimming removed 2 bases from V and 2 bases from J, with 10 bases in between. The CDR3 reads CAWSSSSPGNTIYF. In DNA form, the CDR3 reads TGTGCCTGGAGTAGCAGCTCGCCTGGAAACACCATATATTTT. Full variable domain (remainder filled in from reference TRBV30 and TRBJ1-3): SQTIHQWPATLVQPVGSPLSLECTVEGTSNPNLYWYRQAAGRGLQLLFYSVGIGQISSEVPQNLSASRPQDRQFILSSKKLLLSDSGFYLCAWSSSSPGNTIYFGEGSWLTVV.

This chain connects TRBV28 to TRBJ2-1; D call uncertain. Germline V gene data show CDR1 as MDHEN and CDR2 as SYDVKM. V lost 3 bases to trimming and J lost 2 bases, with 17 bases between them. The CDR3 is 17 amino acids. DNA of the CDR3: TGTGCCAGCAGTTTCTTAGGTGTAGAGGATACCTACAATGAGCAGTTCTTC. Its translation: CASSFLGVEDTYNEQFF. Together with reference TRBV28 and TRBJ2-1, the CDR3 gives the full variable domain: DVKVTQSSRYLVKRTGEKVFLECVQDMDHENMFWYRQDPGLGLRLIYFSYDVKMKEKGDIPEGYSVSREKKERFSLILESASTNQTSMYLCASSFLGVEDTYNEQFFGPGTRLTVL.

V and J are TRBV2 and TRBJ1-5, with 7 bases aligning to TRBD1. V lost 4 bases, J lost 0 bases, and 3 bases stayed unmatched. The length of the CDR3 is 15 residues. Germline V gene data show CDR1 as SNHLY and CDR2 as FYNNEI. The CDR3 is CASSGTGYSNQPQHF. CDR3 bases: TGTGCCAGCAGTGGGACAGGTTATAGCAATCAGCCCCAGCATTTT.

This clone has only one observation. V is TRBV7-9 and J is TRBJ2-3, with 12 bases aligning to TRBD2. J was trimmed by 11 bases and V by 4 bases; bases with no gene match: 4. The CDR3 has 13 amino acids. Germline CDR1 SEHNR, CDR2 FQNEAQ (reference sequence). The chain's CDR3 is CASSSILAGGQYF. The CDR3, as DNA: TGTGCCAGCAGCTCCATACTAGCGGGGGGGCAGTATTTT.

In its sample, this clone was seen many times. The chain links TRBV12-5 to TRBJ1-5; D is possibly TRBD1 (5 bases). CDR1 is LGHNT, CDR2 FRNRAP, per germline. The CDR3 is 14 amino acids. Trimming pared 7 bases from V and 4 bases from J, leaving 14 bases between. The CDR3 protein is CASVPWDGNQPQHF. For the CDR3, the DNA is TGTGCTAGTGTCCCCTGGGACGGGAATCAGCCCCAGCATTTT.

The V and J genes are TRBV10-1 and TRBJ2-3; D gene ambiguous. V gave up 3 bases and J gave up 7 bases, with 5 bases separating them. The V gene's germline CDR1 is WNHNN and CDR2 SYGVQD (reference sequence). This CDR3 is 11 amino acids long. CDR3 DNA: TGCGCCAGCAGTGATGGGAATACGCAGTATTTT. Translating gives CASSDGNTQYF.

This chain links TRBV6-6 with TRBJ1-4; D remains unclear. Trimming removed 2 bases at V and 0 bases at J, with 7 bases between. Germline CDR1 MNHNY, CDR2 SVGAGI (reference sequence). CDR3 length: 15 residues. CDR3 in amino acids: CASSYVTATNEKLFF. The CDR3 coding sequence is TGTGCCAGCAGTTACGTAACAGCAACTAATGAAAAACTGTTTTTT.

This clone was recorded a few times. The chain carries TRBV6-4 and TRBJ1-6; tentatively, D is TRBD1 (6 bases). V lost 4 bases and J lost 3, with 10 bases in between. Germline loops: CDR1 MRHNA, CDR2 SNTAGT. There are 15 residues in the CDR3. The CDR3 bases are TGTGCCAGCAGTGGCGACAGGCACTATAATTCACCCCTCCACTTT. It specifies CASSGDRHYNSPLHF.